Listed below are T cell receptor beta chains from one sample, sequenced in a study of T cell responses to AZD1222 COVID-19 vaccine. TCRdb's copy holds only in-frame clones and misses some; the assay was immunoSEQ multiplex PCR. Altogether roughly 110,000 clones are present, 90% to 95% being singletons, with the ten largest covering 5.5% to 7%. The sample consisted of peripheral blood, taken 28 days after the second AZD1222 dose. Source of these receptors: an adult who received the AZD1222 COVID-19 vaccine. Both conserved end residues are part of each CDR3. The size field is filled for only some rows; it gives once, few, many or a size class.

CASSLAVSTNEKLFF	NA	TRBV5-1
CASSLVPSGGEQYF	once	TRBV5-1
CASSLVSGGYYEQYF	NA	TRBV5-1
CASSLAPAYGYTF	NA	TRBV11-2
CASSLLAPNYEQYF	NA	TRBV18
CASSPLGGRSNQPQHF	NA	TRBV28
CASSPDRRPEAFF	NA	TRBV18
CASSWAPHNEQFF	NA	TRBV6-2/TRBV6-3
CASSPFGGAYNEQFF	NA	TRBV28
CASSDYGAGEKLFF	NA	TRBV6-1
CASSLVGWDGYTF	NA	TRBV7-2
CASSSGTIFTIYF	NA	TRBV12-3/TRBV12-4
CASSPPDRAQAFF	NA	TRBV18
CASSDGQNQPQHF	NA	TRBV7-8
CASSLESTGRETQYF	NA	TRBV6-5
CASSLGVVYEQYF	once	TRBV7-2